This entry features one TCR beta chain sequence. Its antigen target is currently unknown. Per-base quality was not reported, and no clone a single base away is much larger than it. CDR1 and CDR2 are read off the germline V gene (reference sequence) as SEHNR and FQNEAQ. V is shortened by 4 bases, J by 5 bases, and the region joining them spans 14 bases. The CDR3, from cysteine to phenylalanine, totals 14 residues. The only DNA kept is the CDR3, 42 bases in frame from the first base. The record originates from a study of response to subunit inactivated influenza vaccine (dated by TCRdb to between 2017 and 2018). Background on the whole study: The study used deep quantitative T cell receptor repertoire profiling to track responses to a trivalent subunit inactivated influenza vaccine. What the study reported, not specific to this receptor: According to the authors, only a limited number of new T cells may be recruited by each seasonal influenza vaccination.

Library prep was done by RT-PCR. Sequencing was performed on an Illumina HiSeq 2500. TCRdb took the public reads, trimmed them with fastp at Q25, ran MiXCR for clone calling and kept in-frame beta chains. Identical CDR3 proteins give one entry, which carries the most common genes and DNA. This sample holds around 480,000 distinct CDR3 sequences; 16% were observed only once. The ten biggest clones cover 2.5% to 3.5% of the sample. The source is a man aged 50-75 years who received an inactivated influenza vaccine. Donor details come from another sample of the same person, matched by shared clones. Specimen: CD4+ T cells sorted from PBMCs, collected around 25 months after vaccination. The V and J genes are TRBV7-9 and TRBJ1-1; the D gene is possibly TRBD1, with 6 bases matching. The sequence in DNA is TGTGCCAGCAGCTCTCACAGGGATCGAACTGAAGCTTTCTTT. It translates to CASSSHRDRTEAFF.